These 9 T cell receptor beta chains were sequenced from one sample in a study of cytomegalovirus exposure and HLA in healthy donors. A multiplex PCR was run with 60 Vbeta primers and 13 Jbeta primers. Assay: immunoSEQ multiplex PCR; the TCRdb copy retains only in-frame clones and omits some. This sample has 150,000 to 250,000 clones, with around four fifths found just once. Sequenced material: PBMCs. These receptors were obtained from a woman between 50 and 59 years old in good health and CMV-seropositive.

This clone was detected only once. This chain uses TRBV19 with TRBJ1-1; 10 bases are shared with TRBD1. The CDR3 totals 16 residues. J gave up 1 base and V 9 bases, and 11 bases lay outside the gene matches. Per germline, CDR1 LNHDA and CDR2 SQIVND (reference sequence). This CDR3 reads CASLPGQGPWNTEAFF. In DNA, the CDR3 is TGTGCCAGCCTTCCGGGACAGGGGCCGTGGAACACTGAAGCTTTCTTT.

This chain connects TRBV5-6 to TRBJ2-7; 7 bases align to TRBD1. J gave up 4 bases and V 5 bases, and 9 bases lay outside the gene matches. The germline CDR1 and CDR2 sequences are SGHDT and YYEEEE. CDR3 length: 14 residues. The CDR3 spells CASSSGTAQYEQYF. The CDR3 DNA sequence: TGTGCCAGCAGTTCCGGGACAGCTCAATACGAGCAGTACTTC.

This chain joins TRBV6-5 and TRBJ2-7; 8 nucleotides agree with TRBD1. V dropped 6 bases and J dropped 0; count of bases not matched to a gene: 1. The germline V gene has CDR1 MNHEY and CDR2 SVGAGI. The CDR3 has 13 residues. The CDR3 loop is CASSRGRSYEQYF. DNA for the CDR3: TGTGCCAGCAGCAGGGGGCGCTCCTACGAGCAGTACTTC.

This chain uses TRBV28 with TRBJ1-2; D remains unclear. The germline V and J ends were trimmed by 4 bases and 1 base, with 4 bases remaining between them. This CDR3 contains 12 residues. The germline CDR1 and CDR2 sequences are MDHEN and SYDVKM. Here the CDR3 DNA reads TGTGCCAGCAGTTCTATTAACTATGGCTACACCTTC. Amino acid sequence: CASSSINYGYTF.

The chain is built from TRBV15 and TRBJ2-7; D uncertain. CDR1 LNHNV and CDR2 YYDKDF come from the germline V gene (reference sequence). Trimming removed 7 bases at V and 5 bases at J, with 18 bases between. This CDR3 has 14 residues. The chain's CDR3 is CATTTPGPGHEQYF. The DNA of the CDR3 is TGTGCCACCACCACCCCCGGCCCAGGCCACGAGCAGTACTTC.

This clone has only one observation. In DNA, the CDR3 is TGCGCCAGCAGCTTGCAAACAGGGGGCTGGAGCACTGAAGCTTTCTTT. Translating gives CASSLQTGGWSTEAFF. The gene calls are TRBV5-1 and TRBJ1-1; 9 nucleotides line up with TRBD1. Germline V gene data show CDR1 as SGHRS and CDR2 as YFSETQ. The CDR3 spans 16 residues. With V trimmed by 1 base and J by 4 bases, 8 bases remained unmatched.

The chain employs TRBV15 and TRBJ2-1, with 8 bases aligning to TRBD1. Germline CDR1 reads LNHNV; CDR2 reads YYDKDF (reference sequence). After removal of 5 bases from V and 12 bases from J, the junction contained 18 bases not matched to a gene. The CDR3 spans 16 residues. The CDR3 here is CATSQAPRTGRDGQFF. CDR3 nucleotides: TGTGCCACCAGCCAAGCGCCTCGGACAGGGCGGGATGGGCAGTTCTTC.

J is TRBJ2-5 and V is TRBV4-3, with D hard to call. Germline V gene data show CDR1 as LGHNA and CDR2 as YSLEER. V was shortened by 10 bases and J by 0 bases, with 6 bases between the two germline ends. The CDR3 length is 11 residues. The CDR3 sequence is CATPYQETQYF. The CDR3 DNA reads as TGCGCCACCCCGTACCAAGAGACCCAGTACTTC.

V is TRBV7-2 and J is TRBJ2-3; TRBD2 aligns across 9 bases. Germline-derived CDR1 and CDR2 are SGHTA and FQGNSA. V shed 1 base, J shed 1 base, and the junction held 9 bases outside the gene matches. The CDR3 runs to 18 residues. DNA for the CDR3: TGTGCCAGCAGCTTAGTGGTGTGGGGCGGGGGGGGCACAGATACGCAGTATTTT. Amino acids: CASSLVVWGGGGTDTQYF. Together with reference TRBV7-2 and TRBJ2-3, the CDR3 gives the full variable domain: GAGVSQSPSNKVTEKGKDVELRCDPISGHTALYWYRQSLGQGLEFLIYFQGNSAPDKSGLPSDRFSAERTGGSVSTLTIQRTQQEDSAVYLCASSLVVWGGGGTDTQYFGPGTRLTVL.